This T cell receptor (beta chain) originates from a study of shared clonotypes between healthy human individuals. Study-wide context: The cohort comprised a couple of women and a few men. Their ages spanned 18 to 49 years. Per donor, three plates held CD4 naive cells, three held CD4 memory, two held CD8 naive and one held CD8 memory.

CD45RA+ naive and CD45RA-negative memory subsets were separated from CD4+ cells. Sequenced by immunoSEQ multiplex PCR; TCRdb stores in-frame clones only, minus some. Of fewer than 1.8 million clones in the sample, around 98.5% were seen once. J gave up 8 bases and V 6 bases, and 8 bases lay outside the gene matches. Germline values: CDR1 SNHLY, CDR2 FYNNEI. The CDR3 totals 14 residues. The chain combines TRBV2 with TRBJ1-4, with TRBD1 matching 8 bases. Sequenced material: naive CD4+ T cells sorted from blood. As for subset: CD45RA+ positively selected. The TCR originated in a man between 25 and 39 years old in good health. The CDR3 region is CASRLGQGSEKLFF. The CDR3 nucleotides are TGTGCCAGCAGACTCGGACAGGGTTCCGAAAAACTGTTTTTT.